This T cell receptor beta chain was recovered during a study of CD8+ T cells in alopecia areata. Overall study context: Administration of oral tofacitinib to treated patients was at 5 to 10 mg twice daily. Study results and caveats: Significant decreases in scalp clonality and expanded CD8+ clones followed tofacitinib treatment. Persistence during tofacitinib was seen for many expanded lesional clones in scalp and blood.

As the sequencing template, cDNA was produced by extracting RNA and reverse transcribing it. Clones were sequenced by immunoSEQ multiplex PCR, and TCRdb holds only the in-frame ones, with some missing. The data contain 200,000 to 250,000 clones, less than 75% of them singletons. As to treatment: oral pan-JAK inhibitor, 5-10 mg twice daily. Sampling of alopecia areata patients yielded lesional scalp punch biopsies as well as peripheral blood. This CDR3 spans 13 amino acids. J was trimmed by 5 bases and V by 7 bases; bases with no gene match: 7. The germline CDR1 and CDR2 sequences are SNHLY and FYNNEI. In its sample, this clone was seen once. Its specificity is unknown.

Material: CD4+ T cells sorted from blood, obtained at week 4, from a patient treated with tofacitinib. The chain couples TRBV2 to TRBJ1-1, with TRBD1 identical over 7 bases. This receptor was identified in a human donor with alopecia areata. CDR3 sequence (DNA): TGTGCCAGCAAAGACAGGGAGGAGACTGAAGCTTTCTTT. Translated: CASKDREETEAFF. Drawing the rest from reference TRBV2 and TRBJ1-1, the complete variable domain is EPEVTQTPSHQVTQMGQEVILRCVPISNHLYFYWYRQILGQKVEFLVSFYNNEISEKSEIFDDQFSVERPDGSNFTLKIRSTKLEDSAMYFCASKDREETEAFFGQGTRLTVV.